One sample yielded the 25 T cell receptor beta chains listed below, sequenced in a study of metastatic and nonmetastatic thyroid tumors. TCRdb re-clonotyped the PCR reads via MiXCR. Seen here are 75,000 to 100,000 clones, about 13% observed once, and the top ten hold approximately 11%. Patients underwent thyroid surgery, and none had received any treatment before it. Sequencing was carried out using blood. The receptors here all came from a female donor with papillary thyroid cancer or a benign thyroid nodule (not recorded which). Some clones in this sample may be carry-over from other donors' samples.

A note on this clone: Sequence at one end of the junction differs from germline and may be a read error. The CDR3 protein is CASSARQSNQTQHF. CDR3 coding DNA: TGTGCCAGCAGCGCCCGACAGAGCAATCAGACCCAGCATTTT. This chain links TRBV9 with TRBJ1-5; D perhaps matches TRBD1 (5 bases). There are 14 residues in the CDR3. Germline V gives CDR1 SGDLS, CDR2 YYNGEE. Combining the CDR3 with reference TRBV9 and TRBJ1-5 gives the whole variable domain DSGVTQTPKHLITATGQRVTLRCSPRSGDLSVYWYQQSLDQGLQFLIQYYNGEERAKGNILERFSAQQFPDLHSELNLSSLELGDSALYFCASSARQSNQTQHFGDGTRLSIL.

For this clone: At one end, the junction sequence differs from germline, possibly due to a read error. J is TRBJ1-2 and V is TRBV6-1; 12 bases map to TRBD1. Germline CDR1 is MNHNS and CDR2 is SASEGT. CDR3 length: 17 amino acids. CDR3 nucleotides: TGTGCCAGCAGTGCCGGGACAGGGGGCCGTTTTTACTATGTCTACACCTTC. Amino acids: CASSAGTGGRFYYVYTF.

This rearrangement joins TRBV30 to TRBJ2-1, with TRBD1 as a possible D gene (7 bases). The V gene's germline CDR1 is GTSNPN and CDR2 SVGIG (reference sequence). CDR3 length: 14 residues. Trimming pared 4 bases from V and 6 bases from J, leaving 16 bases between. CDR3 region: CAWMNAGQRNEQFF. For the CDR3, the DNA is TGTGCCTGGATGAATGCGGGACAGCGCAATGAGCAGTTCTTC.

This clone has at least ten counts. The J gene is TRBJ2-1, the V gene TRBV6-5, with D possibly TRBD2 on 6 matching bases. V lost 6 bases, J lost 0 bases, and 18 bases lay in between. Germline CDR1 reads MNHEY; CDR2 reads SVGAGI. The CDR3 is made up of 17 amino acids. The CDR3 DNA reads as TGTGCCAGCAGCCCCCCCGGCGGGACGAGCTCCTACAATGAGCAGTTCTTC. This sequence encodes CASSPPGGTSSYNEQFF.

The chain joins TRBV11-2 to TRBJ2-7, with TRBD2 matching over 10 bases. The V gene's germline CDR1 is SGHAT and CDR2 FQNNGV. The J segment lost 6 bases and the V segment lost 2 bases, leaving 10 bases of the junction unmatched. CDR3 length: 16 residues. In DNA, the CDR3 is TGTGCCAGCAGCTTACCCGGGACTAGCGTGAGACTCGAGCAGTACTTC. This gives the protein CASSLPGTSVRLEQYF.

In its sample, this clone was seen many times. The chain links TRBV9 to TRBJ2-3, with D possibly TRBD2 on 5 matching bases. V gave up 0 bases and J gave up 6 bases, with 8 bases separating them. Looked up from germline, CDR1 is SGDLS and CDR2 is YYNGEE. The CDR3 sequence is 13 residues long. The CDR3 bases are TGTGCCAGCAGCGTAGTCGGGATGGATACGCAGTATTTT. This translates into CASSVVGMDTQYF.

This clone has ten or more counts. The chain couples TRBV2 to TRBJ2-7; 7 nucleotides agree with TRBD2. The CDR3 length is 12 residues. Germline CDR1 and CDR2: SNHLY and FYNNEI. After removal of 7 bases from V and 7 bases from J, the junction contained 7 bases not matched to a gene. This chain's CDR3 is CASIGLGVEQYF. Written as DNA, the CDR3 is TGTGCCAGCATCGGACTAGGGGTTGAGCAGTACTTC.

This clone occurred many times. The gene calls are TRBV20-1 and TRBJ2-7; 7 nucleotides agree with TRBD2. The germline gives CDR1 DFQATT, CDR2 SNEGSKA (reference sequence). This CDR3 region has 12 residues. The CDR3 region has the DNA TGCAGCCTGGGAGGGCCAGCCTACGAGCAGTACTTC. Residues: CSLGGPAYEQYF.

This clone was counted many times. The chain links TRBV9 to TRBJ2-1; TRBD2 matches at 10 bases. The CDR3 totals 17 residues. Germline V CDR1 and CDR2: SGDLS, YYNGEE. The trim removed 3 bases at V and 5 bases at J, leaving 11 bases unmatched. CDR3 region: CASSGRLAGYRDNEQFF. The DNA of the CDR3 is TGTGCCAGCAGCGGAAGACTAGCGGGTTACCGGGACAATGAGCAGTTCTTC.

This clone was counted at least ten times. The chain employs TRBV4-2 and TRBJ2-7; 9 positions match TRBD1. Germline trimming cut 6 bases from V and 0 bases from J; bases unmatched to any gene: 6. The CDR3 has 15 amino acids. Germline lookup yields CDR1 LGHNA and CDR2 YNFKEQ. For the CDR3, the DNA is TGTGCCAGCAGTCATACAGGGGGCGACTCCTACGAGCAGTACTTC. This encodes CASSHTGGDSYEQYF.

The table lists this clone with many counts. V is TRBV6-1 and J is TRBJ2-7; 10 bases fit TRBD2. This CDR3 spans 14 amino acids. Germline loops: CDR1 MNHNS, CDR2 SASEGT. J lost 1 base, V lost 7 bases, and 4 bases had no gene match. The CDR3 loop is CASTGLAASYEQYF. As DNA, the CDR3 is TGTGCCAGCACCGGACTAGCGGCGTCCTACGAGCAGTACTTC.

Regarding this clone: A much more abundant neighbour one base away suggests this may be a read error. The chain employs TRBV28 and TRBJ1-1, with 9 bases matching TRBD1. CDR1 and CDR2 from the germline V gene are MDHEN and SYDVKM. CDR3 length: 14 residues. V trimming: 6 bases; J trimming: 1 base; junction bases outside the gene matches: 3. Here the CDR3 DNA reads TGTGCCAGCAGACGGACAGGGGAGAACACTGAAGCTTTCTTT. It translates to CASRRTGENTEAFF.

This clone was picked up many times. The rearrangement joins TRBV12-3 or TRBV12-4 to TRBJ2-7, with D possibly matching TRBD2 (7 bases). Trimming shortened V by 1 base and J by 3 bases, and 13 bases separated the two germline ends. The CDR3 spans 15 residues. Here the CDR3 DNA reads TGTGCCAGCAGTTTAGGAGGGGGGGCCAACTACGAGCAGTACTTC. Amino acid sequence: CASSLGGGANYEQYF.

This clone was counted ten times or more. The CDR3 DNA is TGTGCCAGCAGTTACGCAGGGGACTACGAGCAGTACTTC. The encoded protein is CASSYAGDYEQYF. This chain connects TRBV6-5 to TRBJ2-7, with D maybe TRBD1 (6 bases). Germline V gene lookup returns CDR1 MNHEY and CDR2 SVGAGI. Trimming pared 2 bases from V and 3 bases from J, leaving 8 bases between. CDR3 size: 13 residues.

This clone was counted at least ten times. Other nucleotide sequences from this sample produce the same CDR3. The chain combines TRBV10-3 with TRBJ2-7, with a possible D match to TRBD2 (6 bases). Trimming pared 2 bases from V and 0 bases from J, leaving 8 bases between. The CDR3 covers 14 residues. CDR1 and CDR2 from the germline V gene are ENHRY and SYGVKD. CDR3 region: CAISEGGNSYEQYF. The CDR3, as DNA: TGTGCCATCAGTGAGGGGGGGAACTCCTACGAGCAGTACTTC.

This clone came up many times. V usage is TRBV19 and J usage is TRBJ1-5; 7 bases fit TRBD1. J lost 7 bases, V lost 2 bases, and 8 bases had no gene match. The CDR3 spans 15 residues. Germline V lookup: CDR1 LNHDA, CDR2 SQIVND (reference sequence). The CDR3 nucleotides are TGTGCCAGTAGTATAAATTGGGACAGAACACAGCCCCAGCATTTT. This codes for CASSINWDRTQPQHF.

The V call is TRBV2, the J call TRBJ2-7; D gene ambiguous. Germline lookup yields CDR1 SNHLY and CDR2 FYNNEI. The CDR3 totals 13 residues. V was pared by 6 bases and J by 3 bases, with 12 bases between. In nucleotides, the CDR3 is TGTGCCAGCAGCCCCTCATGGGTCTACGAGCAGTACTTC. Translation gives CASSPSWVYEQYF.

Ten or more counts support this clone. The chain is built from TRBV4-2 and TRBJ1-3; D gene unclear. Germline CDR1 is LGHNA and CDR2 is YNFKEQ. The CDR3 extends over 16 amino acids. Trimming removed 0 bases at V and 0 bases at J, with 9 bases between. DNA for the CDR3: TGTGCCAGCAGCCAAGAACGGGTCCACTCTGGAAACACCATATATTTT. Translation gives CASSQERVHSGNTIYF.

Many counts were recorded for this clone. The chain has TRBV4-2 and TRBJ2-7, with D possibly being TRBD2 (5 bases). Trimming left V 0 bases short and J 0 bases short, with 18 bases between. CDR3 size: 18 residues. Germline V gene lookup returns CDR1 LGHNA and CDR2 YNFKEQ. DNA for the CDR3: TGTGCCAGCAGCCAAGAAGAGGGCAGTTCTTCTATCTCCTACGAGCAGTACTTC. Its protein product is CASSQEEGSSSISYEQYF.

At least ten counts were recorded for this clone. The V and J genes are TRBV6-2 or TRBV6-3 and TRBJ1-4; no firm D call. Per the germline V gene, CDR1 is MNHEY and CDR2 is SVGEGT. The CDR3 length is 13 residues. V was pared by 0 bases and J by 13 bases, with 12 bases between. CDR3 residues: CASSYSSFEGLFF. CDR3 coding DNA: TGTGCCAGCAGTTACTCGTCCTTTGAGGGACTGTTTTTT.

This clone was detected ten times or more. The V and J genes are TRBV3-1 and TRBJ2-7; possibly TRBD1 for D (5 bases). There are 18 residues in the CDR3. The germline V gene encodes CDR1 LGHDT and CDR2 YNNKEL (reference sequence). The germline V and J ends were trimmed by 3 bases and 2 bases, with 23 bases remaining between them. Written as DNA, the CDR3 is TGTGCCAGCAGCCAGCCCCACGTTGGGGCATTTGGCACCTACGAGCAGTACTTC. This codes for CASSQPHVGAFGTYEQYF.

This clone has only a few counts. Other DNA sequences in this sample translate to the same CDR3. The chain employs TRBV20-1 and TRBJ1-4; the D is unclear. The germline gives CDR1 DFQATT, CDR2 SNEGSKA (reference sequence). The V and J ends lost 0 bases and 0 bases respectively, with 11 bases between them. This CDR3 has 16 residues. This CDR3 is CSARDRADSTNEKLFF. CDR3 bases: TGCAGTGCTAGAGATCGGGCAGACTCAACTAATGAAAAACTGTTTTTT.

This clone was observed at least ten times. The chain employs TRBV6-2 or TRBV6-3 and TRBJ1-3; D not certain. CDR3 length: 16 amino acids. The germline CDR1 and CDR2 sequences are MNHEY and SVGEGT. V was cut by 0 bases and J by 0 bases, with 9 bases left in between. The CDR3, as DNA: TGTGCCAGCAGTTACTCCGGCGTCCACTCTGGAAACACCATATATTTT. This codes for CASSYSGVHSGNTIYF.

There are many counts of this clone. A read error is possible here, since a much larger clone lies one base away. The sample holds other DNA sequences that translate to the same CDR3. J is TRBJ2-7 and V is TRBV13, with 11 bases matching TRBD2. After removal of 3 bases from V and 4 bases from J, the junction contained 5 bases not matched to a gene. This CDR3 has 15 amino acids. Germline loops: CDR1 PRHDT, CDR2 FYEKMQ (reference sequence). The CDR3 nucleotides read TGTGCCAGCAGCTTGGGTACTAGCGGGAGATACGAGCAGTACTTC. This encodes CASSLGTSGRYEQYF.

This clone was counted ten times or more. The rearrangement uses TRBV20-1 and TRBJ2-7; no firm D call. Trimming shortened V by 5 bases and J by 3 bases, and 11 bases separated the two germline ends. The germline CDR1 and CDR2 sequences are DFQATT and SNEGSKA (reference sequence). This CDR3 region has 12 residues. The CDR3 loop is CSAAENFYEQYF. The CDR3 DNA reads TGCAGTGCTGCCGAAAACTTCTACGAGCAGTACTTC.